The present T cell receptor (beta chain) was sequenced within a study of ipilimumab plus nivolumab after autologous stem cell transplantation. Study information: DLBCL patients had primary refractory or relapsed disease.

Findings and limits, study-wide: Per the authors, repertoire, Treg and microbiota data justify further study.

The assay was immunoSEQ multiplex PCR, and TCRdb's table has in-frame clones only and misses some. This table holds 20,000 to 25,000 clones, approximately 73% found once. The germline V gene encodes CDR1 SGHTA and CDR2 FQGNSA. The trim removed 1 base at V and 2 bases at J, leaving 6 bases unmatched. The CDR3 runs 16 residues. A note on this clone: The antigen is undetermined.

V and J are TRBV7-2 and TRBJ2-5; 8 nucleotides agree with TRBD2. Sample: PBMCs, taken in a trial of ipilimumab plus nivolumab as post-transplant consolidation. The receptor was isolated from a male donor with diffuse large B-cell lymphoma. The CDR3 nucleotides read TGTGCCAGCAGCTTAGTCGGGAGGGGCGGTCAAGAGACCCAGTACTTC. Its translation: CASSLVGRGGQETQYF.